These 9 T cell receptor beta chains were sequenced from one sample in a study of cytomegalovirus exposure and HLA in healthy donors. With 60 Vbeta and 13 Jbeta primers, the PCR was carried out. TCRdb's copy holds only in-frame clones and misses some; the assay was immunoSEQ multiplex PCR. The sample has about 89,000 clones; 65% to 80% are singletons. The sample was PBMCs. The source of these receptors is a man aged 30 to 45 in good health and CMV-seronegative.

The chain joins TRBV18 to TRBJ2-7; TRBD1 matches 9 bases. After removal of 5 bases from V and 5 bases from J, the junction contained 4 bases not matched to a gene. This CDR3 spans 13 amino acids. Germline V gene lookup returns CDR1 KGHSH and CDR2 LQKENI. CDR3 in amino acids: CASSTWTGDEQYF. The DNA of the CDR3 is TGTGCCAGCTCAACATGGACAGGGGACGAGCAGTACTTC.

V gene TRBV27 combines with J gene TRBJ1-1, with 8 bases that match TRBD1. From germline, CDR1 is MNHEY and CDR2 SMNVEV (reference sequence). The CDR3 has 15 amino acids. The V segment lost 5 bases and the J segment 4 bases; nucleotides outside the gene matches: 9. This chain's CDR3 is CASSPDRDSGTEAFF. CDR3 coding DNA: TGTGCCAGCAGTCCGGACAGGGATTCGGGCACTGAAGCTTTCTTT.

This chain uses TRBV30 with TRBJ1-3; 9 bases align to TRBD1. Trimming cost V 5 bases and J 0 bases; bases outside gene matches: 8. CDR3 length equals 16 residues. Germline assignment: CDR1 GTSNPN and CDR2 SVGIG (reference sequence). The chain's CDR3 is CAWALDRGFSGNTIYF. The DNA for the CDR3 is TGTGCCTGGGCATTGGACAGGGGCTTCTCTGGAAACACCATATATTTT.

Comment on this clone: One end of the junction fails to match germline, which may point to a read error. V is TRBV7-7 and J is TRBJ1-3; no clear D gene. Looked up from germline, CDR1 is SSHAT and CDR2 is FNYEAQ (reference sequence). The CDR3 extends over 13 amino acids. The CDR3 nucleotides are TGTGCTAGCAGCTTGGCGGTCGGAAACACCATATATTTT. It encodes CASSLAVGNTIYF.

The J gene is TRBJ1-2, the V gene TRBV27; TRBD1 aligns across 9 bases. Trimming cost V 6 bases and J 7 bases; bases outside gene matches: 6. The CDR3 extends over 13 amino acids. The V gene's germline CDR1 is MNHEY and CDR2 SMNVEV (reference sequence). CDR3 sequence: CASRPTGGAGYTF. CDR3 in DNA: TGTGCCAGCAGGCCCACAGGGGGCGCTGGCTACACCTTC.

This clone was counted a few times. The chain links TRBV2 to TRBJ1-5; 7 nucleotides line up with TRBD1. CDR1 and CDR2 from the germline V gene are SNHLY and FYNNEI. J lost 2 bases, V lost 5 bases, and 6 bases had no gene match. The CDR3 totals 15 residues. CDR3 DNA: TGTGCCAGCAGTCCCCTTGGACAGGGCAATCAGCCCCAGCATTTT. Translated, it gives CASSPLGQGNQPQHF.

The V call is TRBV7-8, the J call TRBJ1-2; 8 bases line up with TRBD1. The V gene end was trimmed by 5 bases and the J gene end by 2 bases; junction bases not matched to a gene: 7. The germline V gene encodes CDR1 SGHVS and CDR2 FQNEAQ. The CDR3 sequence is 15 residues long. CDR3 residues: CASSPIRQGNYGYTF. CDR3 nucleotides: TGTGCCAGCAGCCCAATCCGACAGGGGAACTATGGCTACACCTTC. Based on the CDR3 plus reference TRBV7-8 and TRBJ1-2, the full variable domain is GAGVSQSPRYKVAKRGQDVALRCDPISGHVSLFWYQQALGQGPEFLTYFQNEAQLDKSGLPSDRFFAERPEGSVSTLKIQRTQQEDSAVYLCASSPIRQGNYGYTFGSGTRLTVV.

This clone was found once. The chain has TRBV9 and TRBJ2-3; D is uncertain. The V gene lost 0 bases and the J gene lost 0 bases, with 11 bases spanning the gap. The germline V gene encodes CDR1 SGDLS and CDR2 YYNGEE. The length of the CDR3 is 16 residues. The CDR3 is CASSVAPGSSTDTQYF. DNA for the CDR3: TGTGCCAGCAGCGTAGCGCCAGGATCTAGCACAGATACGCAGTATTTT.

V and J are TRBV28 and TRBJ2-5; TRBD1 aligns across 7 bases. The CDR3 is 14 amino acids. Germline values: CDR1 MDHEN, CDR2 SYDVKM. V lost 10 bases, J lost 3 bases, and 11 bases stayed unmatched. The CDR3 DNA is TGTGCCACACGGACAGGAAAAATAGAAGAGACCCAGTACTTC. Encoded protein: CATRTGKIEETQYF.